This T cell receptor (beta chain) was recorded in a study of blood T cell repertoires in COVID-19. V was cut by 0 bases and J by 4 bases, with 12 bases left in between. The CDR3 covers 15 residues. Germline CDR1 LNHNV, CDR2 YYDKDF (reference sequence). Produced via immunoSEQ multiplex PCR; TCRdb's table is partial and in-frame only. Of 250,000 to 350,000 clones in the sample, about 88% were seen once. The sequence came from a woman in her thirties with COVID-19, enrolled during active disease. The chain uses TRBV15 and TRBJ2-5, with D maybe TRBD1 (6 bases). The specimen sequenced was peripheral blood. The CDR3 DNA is TGTGCCACCAGCAGAGAGAGGACAGCAAGAGAGACCCAGTACTTC. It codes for CATSRERTARETQYF.